These 6 T cell receptor beta chains originate from one sample sequenced in a study. Via MiXCR, TCRdb re-called the RT-PCR reads, giving one row per CDR3 protein. The table shows hundreds of thousands of distinct CDR3 sequences, with approximately 14% occurring only once. The source material was memory CD4+ T cells from blood. Receptors originate from a female donor in good health, serving as a healthy control.

This clonotype was seen more than once but under ten times. V gene TRBV18 combines with J gene TRBJ2-5; the match to TRBD2 covers 13 bases. Germline lookup yields CDR1 KGHSH and CDR2 LQKENI. V trimming: 2 bases; J trimming: 3 bases; junction bases outside the gene matches: 0. This CDR3 is 15 amino acids long. CDR3 nucleotide sequence: TGTGCCAGCTCACCAGGGACTAGCGGGGAAGAGACCCAGTACTTC. It codes for CASSPGTSGEETQYF. The full variable domain, rest sourced from reference TRBV18 and TRBJ2-5, is NAGVMQNPRHLVRRRGQEARLRCSPMKGHSHVYWYRQLPEEGLKFMVYLQKENIIDESGMPKERFSAEFPKEGPSILRIQQVVRGDSAAYFCASSPGTSGEETQYFGPGTRLLVL.

The table lists this clonotype with many counts. The V call is TRBV29-1, the J call TRBJ1-2; D remains ambiguous. With 3 bases removed from V and 2 bases from J, the gap between germline ends came to 7 bases. Germline CDR1 SQVTM, CDR2 ANQGSEA. This CDR3 has 12 amino acids. This CDR3 reads CSVEYGNYGYTF. CDR3 in DNA: TGCAGCGTTGAGTACGGGAACTATGGCTACACCTTC. The full variable domain, its missing parts supplied by reference TRBV29-1 and TRBJ1-2, is SAVISQKPSRDICQRGTSLTIQCQVDSQVTMMFWYRQQPGQSLTLIATANQGSEATYESGFVIDKFPISRPNLTFSTLTVSNMSPEDSSIYLCSVEYGNYGYTFGSGTRLTVV.

V gene TRBV12-3 or TRBV12-4 combines with J gene TRBJ2-1; D might be TRBD2 (7 bases). The CDR3 is made up of 15 amino acids. Trimming removed 7 bases at V and 5 bases at J, with 18 bases between. As DNA, the CDR3 is TGTGCCAGCATAGAGGCGGGGGCCAATCACAATGAGCAGTTCTTC. This sequence encodes CASIEAGANHNEQFF.

This sequence joins TRBV7-2 and TRBJ1-5; D remains ambiguous. Trimming removed 0 bases at V and 0 bases at J, with 6 bases between. CDR3 size: 15 residues. CDR1 is SGHTA, CDR2 FQGNSA, per germline. CDR3 sequence reads: CASSLALNSNQPQHF. The CDR3 bases are TGTGCCAGCAGCTTAGCCCTCAATAGCAATCAGCCCCAGCATTTT.

A few counts support this clonotype. The chain combines TRBV18 with TRBJ2-7; perhaps TRBD2 as D (6 bases). The CDR3 loop spans 14 amino acids. Trimming stripped 6 bases from V and 3 bases from J, with 15 bases between. Germline loops: CDR1 KGHSH, CDR2 LQKENI. The DNA of the CDR3 is TGTGCCAGCTCCCATAGTGGGGGAGGCTACGAGCAGTACTTC. Translated, it gives CASSHSGGGYEQYF. The complete variable domain, with remaining parts taken from reference TRBV18 and TRBJ2-7, reads NAGVMQNPRHLVRRRGQEARLRCSPMKGHSHVYWYRQLPEEGLKFMVYLQKENIIDESGMPKERFSAEFPKEGPSILRIQQVVRGDSAAYFCASSHSGGGYEQYFGPGTRLTVT.

Many counts were recorded for this clonotype. The chain joins TRBV5-6 to TRBJ2-7; 10 bases match TRBD2. CDR1 and CDR2 (germline): SGHDT, YYEEEE. The J segment lost 13 bases and the V segment lost 1 base, leaving 11 bases of the junction unmatched. This CDR3 is built from 14 residues. The CDR3: CASSLLAGGSLNYF. Here the CDR3 DNA reads TGTGCCAGCAGCTTGTTAGCGGGAGGTTCCCTTAATTACTTC.